Presented here are 3 T cell receptor beta chains from one specimen sequenced in a study of a mutant IDH1 vaccine in newly diagnosed glioma. For these TCRs, the target antigens are not known. Produced via immunoSEQ multiplex PCR; TCRdb's table is partial and in-frame only. This sample yields about 65,000 clones, of which 80% to 90% are seen a single time; under 6% belongs to the top ten. Sample time point: week 35, safety follow-up. The vaccine gave 300 ug of a 20-mer mutant IDH1 peptide subcutaneously per dose. The specimen comprised PBMCs, sampled from a glioma patient whose treatment included an IDH1 peptide vaccine. The origin of the receptors is a man in his forties or fifties with glioma.

This clone appeared a single time. The chain employs TRBV19 and TRBJ2-2; the D gene is possibly TRBD1 (6 bases). CDR3 size: 14 residues. The V end was cut by 6 bases, the J end by 1 base, with 9 bases between. The germline V gene encodes CDR1 LNHDA and CDR2 SQIVND (reference sequence). The CDR3 bases are TGTGCCAGTAGGTCGGGACAGAACACCGGGGAGCTGTTTTTT. This sequence encodes CASRSGQNTGELFF. Together with reference TRBV19 and TRBJ2-2, the CDR3 gives the full variable domain: DGGITQSPKYLFRKEGQNVTLSCEQNLNHDAMYWYRQDPGQGLRLIYYSQIVNDFQKGDIAEGYSVSREKKESFPLTVTSAQKNPTAFYLCASRSGQNTGELFFGEGSRLTVL.

The chain joins TRBV10-3 to TRBJ2-7; unclear D gene. Looked up from germline, CDR1 is ENHRY and CDR2 is SYGVKD. This CDR3 comprises 12 residues. V dropped 4 bases and J dropped 1 base, with 5 bases sitting between them. The CDR3 DNA follows: TGTGCCATCAGTGGTTCATCCTACGAGCAGTACTTC. Amino acids: CAISGSSYEQYF.

The chain uses TRBV27 and TRBJ2-7; 7 bases match TRBD1. This CDR3 region has 19 residues. Trimming removed 3 bases from V and 3 bases from J; junction bases left unmatched: 20. CDR1 MNHEY and CDR2 SMNVEV come from the germline V gene (reference sequence). The chain's CDR3 is CASSFRQNRGSLNYYEQYF. CDR3 in DNA: TGTGCCAGCAGTTTCCGCCAAAACAGGGGAAGTTTAAACTACTACGAGCAGTACTTC.